The TCR beta chain under discussion was sequenced for a study of CXCR3-negative and CXCR3-positive naive CD8 T cells. The CDR3 covers 16 residues. Germline CDR1 is SEHNR and CDR2 is FQNEAQ (reference sequence). Remarks on this clonotype: Its antigen is still unknown.

Overall study results and limits: Naive cells that were CXCR3-negative or CXCR3-positive used TRBV-TRBJ genes alike, while memory cells diverged. CXCR3-positive naive cells had TRB CDR3s that were more hydrophobic than CXCR3-negative naive cells had.

cDNA libraries for TRB were generated by 5' RACE incorporating UMI labels. TCRdb processed the 5' RACE reads again and assigns one entry to each CDR3 protein, with no DNA. The record lists about 130,000 distinct CDR3 sequences, of which the ten most abundant hold 0.4% to 0.45%. Sequenced input: naive CXCR3+ CD8+ T cells from blood. As for subset: CD45RO-CCR7+CD27+CD95- naive CD8+ T cells expressing CXCR3 (TNR3+). This TCR was sampled from a human donor in good health. Some clones in this sample may be carry-over from other donors' samples. The chain is built from TRBV7-9 and TRBJ2-7; checking the TCRdb D call of TRBD1 is not possible without DNA. This chain's CDR3 is CASSSNRETNSYEQYF.